What follows are 27 T cell receptor beta chains derived from one specimen sequenced in a study of CD8+ T cells in alopecia areata. As the sequencing template, cDNA was produced by extracting RNA and reverse transcribing it. Some clones are missing from TCRdb's copy, which holds only in-frame ones; the method was immunoSEQ multiplex PCR. The data show fewer than 250,000 clones, with 60% to 70% seen just once and about 0.69% held by the top ten. The treatment is: oral pan-JAK inhibitor, 5-10 mg twice daily. The sample in question was CD4+ T cells sorted from blood, obtained at week 4, from a patient treated with tofacitinib. The receptors here all came from a human donor with alopecia areata.

This clone appeared a few times. CDR3 DNA sequence: TGTGCCAGCTCCGAGACAGGGGGTAGCAATCAGCCCCAGCATTTT. Protein: CASSETGGSNQPQHF. V is TRBV6-1 and J is TRBJ1-5; 9 bases line up with TRBD1. Trimming at V came to 8 bases and at J to 0 bases, leaving 5 bases not matched to a gene. This CDR3 region has 15 residues. Germline CDR1 and CDR2: MNHNS and SASEGT.

The chain carries TRBV4-1 and TRBJ1-2; D is ambiguous. The ends were cut back, 0 bases at V and 6 bases at J, with 17 bases in the middle. The germline gives CDR1 MGHRA, CDR2 YSYEKL. The CDR3 totals 16 residues. This chain's CDR3 is CASSQETLQGIDGYTF. The CDR3 DNA reads TGCGCCAGCAGCCAAGAGACCCTTCAAGGGATTGATGGCTACACCTTC.

This sequence joins TRBV29-1 and TRBJ1-5; D is unresolved. The CDR3 extends over 12 amino acids. The V end lost 7 bases, the J end lost 5 bases, and 12 bases lay between the germline ends. Germline values: CDR1 SQVTM, CDR2 ANQGSEA. The CDR3 spells CSATIEDQPQHF. The CDR3 DNA reads TGCAGCGCTACCATAGAGGATCAGCCCCAGCATTTT.

About this clone: The same CDR3 is also encoded by other DNA sequences in this sample. The chain links TRBV6-5 to TRBJ2-7, with 7 bases that match TRBD1. The V gene end was trimmed by 2 bases and the J gene end by 6 bases; junction bases not matched to a gene: 7. From germline, CDR1 is MNHEY and CDR2 SVGAGI. There are 14 residues in the CDR3. CDR3 protein: CASSYTPQGPEQYF. CDR3 coding DNA: TGTGCCAGCAGTTACACCCCACAGGGGCCCGAGCAGTACTTC.

The chain employs TRBV30 and TRBJ1-5; D perhaps matches TRBD1 (5 bases). Germline V gene data show CDR1 as GTSNPN and CDR2 as SVGIG (reference sequence). V was pared by 2 bases and J by 1 base, with 9 bases between. The CDR3 is made up of 14 amino acids. CDR3 nucleotides: TGTGCCTGGAGTCTATGGGACAGCAATCAGCCCCAGCATTTT. Translating it yields CAWSLWDSNQPQHF.

The V gene is TRBV5-1, the J gene TRBJ2-2; 13 bases match TRBD2. The trim removed 0 bases at V and 4 bases at J, leaving 0 bases unmatched. The germline CDR1 and CDR2 sequences are SGHRS and YFSETQ. This CDR3 region has 16 residues. The CDR3 reads CASSLGLAGGTGELFF. CDR3 nucleotides: TGCGCCAGCAGCTTGGGACTAGCGGGAGGCACCGGGGAGCTGTTTTTT.

The genes are TRBV30 and TRBJ2-7; perhaps D is TRBD1 or TRBD2 (6 bases each). Germline CDR1 reads GTSNPN; CDR2 reads SVGIG (reference sequence). The V gene lost 5 bases and the J gene lost 0 bases, with 14 bases spanning the gap. The CDR3 sequence is 14 residues long. CDR3 sequence: CAWSGGPRSYEQYF. CDR3 bases: TGTGCCTGGTCCGGGGGCCCCCGCTCCTACGAGCAGTACTTC.

V usage is TRBV15 and J usage is TRBJ2-7; D may be TRBD2 (5 bases). Trimming took 1 base from V and 3 from J, leaving 7 bases between them. This CDR3 has 13 amino acids. Germline-derived CDR1 and CDR2 are LNHNV and YYDKDF (reference sequence). CDR3 nucleotide sequence: TGTGCCACCAGCAGAGCCCGGGGCTACGAGCAGTACTTC. Translating gives CATSRARGYEQYF.

This clone was recorded a few times. The chain has TRBV18 and TRBJ2-6, with D uncertain. The ends were cut back, 3 bases at V and 4 bases at J, with 10 bases in the middle. The CDR3 covers 15 residues. Germline loops: CDR1 KGHSH, CDR2 LQKENI. CDR3 amino acids: CASSPQTGGANVLTF. The DNA of the CDR3 is TGTGCCAGCTCACCTCAGACTGGGGGGGCCAACGTCCTGACTTTC.

J is TRBJ2-7 and V is TRBV27; TRBD1 might be the D (6 bases). The CDR3 is 13 residues long. Looked up from germline, CDR1 is MNHEY and CDR2 is SMNVEV (reference sequence). Trimming shortened V by 6 bases and J by 7 bases, and 16 bases separated the two germline ends. As DNA, the CDR3 is TGTGCCAGCAGCCTAATGGGTACAGGGGAGCAGTACTTC. Translating it yields CASSLMGTGEQYF.

This clone was seen more than once but under ten times. The chain combines TRBV29-1 with TRBJ2-2, with 9 nucleotides matching TRBD1. The CDR3 contains 14 residues. Per the germline V gene, CDR1 is SQVTM and CDR2 is ANQGSEA. The J segment lost 1 base and the V segment lost 7 bases, leaving 4 bases of the junction unmatched. The CDR3: CSAMGQGNTGELFF. In nucleotides, the CDR3 is TGCAGCGCCATGGGACAGGGGAACACCGGGGAGCTGTTTTTT.

V and J are TRBV4-2 and TRBJ2-2, with D possibly matching TRBD2 (5 bases). The CDR3 is 14 residues long. Germline loops: CDR1 LGHNA, CDR2 YNFKEQ. V lost 0 bases and J 7 bases, leaving 9 bases between the germline ends. The DNA for the CDR3 is TGTGCCAGCAGCCAAGAATGGGGAGACGGGGAGCTGTTTTTT. Residues: CASSQEWGDGELFF.

This sequence joins TRBV25-1 and TRBJ2-6; TRBD1 might be the D (6 bases). Germline CDR1 reads MGHDK; CDR2 reads SYGVNS. CDR3 length: 13 amino acids. The V gene lost 10 bases and the J gene lost 4 bases, with 11 bases spanning the gap. DNA of the CDR3: TGTGCCACCCAGGGGCTGGGGGCCAACGTCCTGACTTTC. Amino acids: CATQGLGANVLTF.

The chain couples TRBV7-9 to TRBJ1-5, with D uncertain. The CDR3 is 12 residues long. Germline V lookup: CDR1 SEHNR, CDR2 FQNEAQ (reference sequence). The germline V and J ends were trimmed by 5 bases and 7 bases, with 9 bases remaining between them. In DNA form, the CDR3 reads TGTGCCAGCAGCGGGGTGGGGCAGCCCCAGCATTTT. It yields the protein CASSGVGQPQHF.

The chain is built from TRBV2 and TRBJ2-5; D remains ambiguous. CDR1 is SNHLY, CDR2 FYNNEI, per germline. The CDR3 has 14 residues. With 5 bases removed from V and 2 bases from J, the gap between germline ends came to 12 bases. As DNA, the CDR3 is TGTGCCAGCAGTATCTCCGGTGGGCAAGAGACCCAGTACTTC. It specifies CASSISGGQETQYF.

This clone was picked up one time. The rearrangement links TRBV6-1 to TRBJ2-7; D remains ambiguous. The CDR3 has 11 residues. Trimming removed 5 bases at V and 2 bases at J, with 4 bases between. CDR1 and CDR2 from the germline V gene are MNHNS and SASEGT. CDR3 in amino acids: CASSSTYEQYF. CDR3 nucleotides: TGTGCCAGCAGTTCTACCTACGAGCAGTACTTC.

This clone was recorded once. The V gene is TRBV30, the J gene TRBJ1-2; 7 bases are shared with TRBD1. This CDR3 contains 12 residues. V shed 4 bases, J shed 4 bases, and the junction held 3 bases outside the gene matches. The germline gives CDR1 GTSNPN, CDR2 SVGIG (reference sequence). The CDR3 nucleotides read TGTGCCTGGACTGGGGACAGCTATGGCTACACCTTC. Protein sequence: CAWTGDSYGYTF.

This clone was seen a handful of times. The V gene is TRBV2, the J gene TRBJ2-1, with 7 bases aligning to TRBD1. With V trimmed by 3 bases and J by 7 bases, 9 bases remained unmatched. This CDR3 spans 15 amino acids. Germline CDR1 reads SNHLY; CDR2 reads FYNNEI. CDR3 nucleotides: TGTGCCAGCAGTGAGAATAGGGGGCGCTTAAATGAGCAGTTCTTC. Protein product: CASSENRGRLNEQFF. Drawing the rest from reference TRBV2 and TRBJ2-1, the complete variable domain is EPEVTQTPSHQVTQMGQEVILRCVPISNHLYFYWYRQILGQKVEFLVSFYNNEISEKSEIFDDQFSVERPDGSNFTLKIRSTKLEDSAMYFCASSENRGRLNEQFFGPGTRLTVL.

The CDR3 sequence: CASSDRVSNQPQHF. The CDR3 DNA sequence: TGTGCCAGCTCGGACAGAGTTAGCAATCAGCCCCAGCATTTT. The J gene is TRBJ1-5, the V gene TRBV2; TRBD1 is a possible D gene (6 bases). With 8 bases removed from V and 0 bases from J, the gap between germline ends came to 11 bases. The CDR3 is 14 residues long. The V gene's germline CDR1 is SNHLY and CDR2 FYNNEI.

The chain combines TRBV2 with TRBJ2-7, with 8 positions matching TRBD1. Unmatched junction bases numbered 11, after V lost 5 bases and J lost 5 bases. The CDR3 loop spans 15 amino acids. Germline V gene lookup returns CDR1 SNHLY and CDR2 FYNNEI. CDR3 residues: CASSLGQGRAHEQYF. CDR3 sequence (DNA): TGTGCCAGCAGTCTCGGACAGGGCCGTGCCCACGAGCAGTACTTC.

In its sample, this clone was seen a few times. The chain combines TRBV29-1 with TRBJ2-1, with 7 bases lining up with TRBD2. Germline CDR1 SQVTM, CDR2 ANQGSEA. This CDR3 is built from 15 residues. V was pared by 0 bases and J by 6 bases, with 8 bases of the junction left unmatched. The chain's CDR3 is CSVEEGGRWGNEQFF. The DNA of the CDR3 is TGCAGCGTTGAAGAGGGCGGGAGATGGGGCAATGAGCAGTTCTTC.

The chain links TRBV6-5 to TRBJ2-5; TRBD1 matches at 9 bases. This CDR3 comprises 12 residues. Germline V lookup: CDR1 MNHEY, CDR2 SVGAGI. V shed 6 bases, J shed 7 bases, and the junction held 3 bases outside the gene matches. In DNA, the CDR3 is TGTGCCAGCAGGGGGGACAGGGCGACCCAGTACTTC. It translates to CASRGDRATQYF.

The V gene is TRBV29-1, the J gene TRBJ2-1, with a weak D call TRBD1 (5 bases). Trimming removed 1 base at V and 7 bases at J, with 8 bases between. Looked up from germline, CDR1 is SQVTM and CDR2 is ANQGSEA. The CDR3 loop spans 12 amino acids. The CDR3 DNA sequence: TGCAGCGTTGAAGTAGGGGCAAATGAGCAGTTCTTC. The encoded protein is CSVEVGANEQFF.

The chain employs TRBV5-1 and TRBJ1-1, with TRBD1 identical over 8 bases. The ends lost 4 bases at V and 8 bases at J; junction bases unmatched: 10. Germline values: CDR1 SGHRS, CDR2 YFSETQ. The CDR3 has 14 residues. CDR3 in DNA: TGCGCCAGCAGCCCGACAGGGGCCAATTTAGAAGCTTTCTTT. This gives the protein CASSPTGANLEAFF. The whole variable domain, filled in from reference TRBV5-1 and TRBJ1-1, reads KAGVTQTPRYLIKTRGQQVTLSCSPISGHRSVSWYQQTPGQGLQFLFEYFSETQRNKGNFPGRFSGRQFSNSRSEMNVSTLELGDSALYLCASSPTGANLEAFFGQGTRLTVV.

This chain connects TRBV20-1 to TRBJ2-5, with D uncertain. With 6 bases removed from V and 7 bases from J, the gap between germline ends came to 12 bases. CDR1 and CDR2 from the germline V gene are DFQATT and SNEGSKA (reference sequence). The CDR3 spans 11 residues. This chain's CDR3 is CSATIGLTQYF. The CDR3 nucleotides are TGCAGTGCCACAATTGGGTTGACCCAGTACTTC.

The CDR3 DNA is TGCGCCAGCAGAAGGGACGGAGACTCTGGAAACACCATATATTTT. This encodes CASRRDGDSGNTIYF. V is TRBV5-1 and J is TRBJ1-3; D possibly corresponds to TRBD1 (5 bases). Germline V gene lookup returns CDR1 SGHRS and CDR2 YFSETQ. The V end lost 5 bases, the J end lost 0 bases, and 12 bases lay between the germline ends. This CDR3 spans 15 amino acids.

The J gene is TRBJ2-1, the V gene TRBV27; 7 nucleotides line up with TRBD2. The CDR3 has 15 residues. Germline CDR1 is MNHEY and CDR2 is SMNVEV (reference sequence). V was clipped by 5 bases and J by 2 bases; unmatched bases: 6. The CDR3 sequence is CASSAAGITYNEQFF. CDR3 sequence (DNA): TGTGCCAGCAGTGCAGCGGGAATTACCTACAATGAGCAGTTCTTC.